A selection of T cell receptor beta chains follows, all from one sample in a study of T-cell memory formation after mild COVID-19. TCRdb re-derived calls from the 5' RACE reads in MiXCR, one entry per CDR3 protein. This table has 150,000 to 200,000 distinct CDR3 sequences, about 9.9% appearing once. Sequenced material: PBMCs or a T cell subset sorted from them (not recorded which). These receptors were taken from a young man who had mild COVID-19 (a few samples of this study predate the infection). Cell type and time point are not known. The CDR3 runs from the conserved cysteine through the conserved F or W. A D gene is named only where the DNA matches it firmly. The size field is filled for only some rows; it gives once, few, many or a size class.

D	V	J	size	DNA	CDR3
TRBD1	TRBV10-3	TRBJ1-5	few	TGTGCCACCGGACAGGGCGATCAGCCCCAGCATTTT	CATGQGDQPQHF
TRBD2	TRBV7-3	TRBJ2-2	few	TGTGCCAGCAGCGCCTCGACTAGCCAGTACACCGGGGAGCTGTTTTTT	CASSASTSQYTGELFF
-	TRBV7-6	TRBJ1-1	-	TGTGCCAGCAGCTCCCTCCGGGGGAGGAACACTGAAGCTTTCTTT	CASSSLRGRNTEAFF
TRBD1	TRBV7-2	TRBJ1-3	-	TGTGCCAGCAGCGTTAAGGACAGGGGTTATGGAAACACCATATATTTT	CASSVKDRGYGNTIYF
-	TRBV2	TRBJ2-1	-	TGTGCCAGCAGGCTCCCGGTGTTGGGGAGAACCTACAATGAGCAGTTCTTC	CASRLPVLGRTYNEQFF
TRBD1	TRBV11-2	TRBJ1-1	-	TGTGCCAGCAGCTTTTACAGGGGGCGCGGAGCTTTCTTT	CASSFYRGRGAFF
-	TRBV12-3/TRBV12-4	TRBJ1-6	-	TGTGCCAGCAGCCCCCAGGAAGGGGGGACCCTCCACTTT	CASSPQEGGTLHF
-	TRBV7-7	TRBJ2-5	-	TGTGCCAGCAGCTTAGGGGGCCTCGGAATCGTCGAGACCCAGTACTTC	CASSLGGLGIVETQYF
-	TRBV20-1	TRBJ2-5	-	TGCAGTGCAGGGGCACAAGAGACCCAGTACTTC	CSAGAQETQYF
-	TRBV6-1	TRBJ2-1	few	TGTGCCAGCACCCCAAGTCGGGGTCATGAGCAGTTCTTC	CASTPSRGHEQFF
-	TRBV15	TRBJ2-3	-	TGTGCCACCAGCCCTACGGACAGCACAGATACGCAGTATTTT	CATSPTDSTDTQYF
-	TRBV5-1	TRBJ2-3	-	TGCGCCAGCAGCGTGCGCGGAGATACGCAGTATTTT	CASSVRGDTQYF
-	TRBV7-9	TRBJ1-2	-	TGTGCCAGCAGCCAAGAAGGTTTCTACACCTTC	CASSQEGFYTF
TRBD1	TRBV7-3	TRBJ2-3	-	TGTGCCAGCAGCTTAGAGACAGGGACCAACGCGCAGTATTTT	CASSLETGTNAQYF
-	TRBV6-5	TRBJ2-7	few	TGTGCCAGCAGTTACTCCACCGGGACCAGAGGACTCGCAGGCGAGCAGTACTTC	CASSYSTGTRGLAGEQYF
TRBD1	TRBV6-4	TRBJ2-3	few	TGTGCCAGCAGTGTACAGGGGGCTGGGGGAACGCAGTATTTT	CASSVQGAGGTQYF
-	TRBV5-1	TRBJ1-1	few	TGCGCCAGCAGAGGATTAATGAACACTGAAGCTTTCTTT	CASRGLMNTEAFF
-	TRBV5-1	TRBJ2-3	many	TGCGCCAGCAGCTGGGACCCTCTTCCAGATACGCAGTATTTT	CASSWDPLPDTQYF
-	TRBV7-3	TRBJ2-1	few	TGTGCCAGCAGCCCGAGCCCGGAGGATGAGCAGTTCTTC	CASSPSPEDEQFF
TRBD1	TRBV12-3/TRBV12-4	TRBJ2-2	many	TGTGCCAGCAGCTCGACAGGGAGCACCGGGGAGCTGTTTTTT	CASSSTGSTGELFF
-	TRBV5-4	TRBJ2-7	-	TGTGCCAGCAGCACCCAATCGGGGTCCGAGCAGTACTTC	CASSTQSGSEQYF
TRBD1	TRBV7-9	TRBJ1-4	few	TGTGCCAGCAGCCCCCCCGGGACAGGGTATGAAAAACTGTTTTTT	CASSPPGTGYEKLFF
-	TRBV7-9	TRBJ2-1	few	TGTGCCAGCAGCTTAACCAGGACCGCCTACAATGAGCAGTTCTTC	CASSLTRTAYNEQFF
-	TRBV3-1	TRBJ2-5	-	TGTGCCAGCAGCCGGATCAGCAGGGTCCAGTACTTC	CASSRISRVQYF
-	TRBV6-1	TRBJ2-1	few	TGTGCCAGTTCATCATCCGACCGGCGGGGTGAGCAGTTCTTC	CASSSSDRRGEQFF
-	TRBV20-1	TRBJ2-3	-	TGCAGTGCTAGAAAAGGGCCTTCTAGCACAGATACGCAGTATTTT	CSARKGPSSTDTQYF
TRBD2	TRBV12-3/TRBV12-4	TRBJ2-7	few	TGTGCCAGCAGCCCCTCGCGGGGGGTGTCCTACGAGCAGTACTTC	CASSPSRGVSYEQYF
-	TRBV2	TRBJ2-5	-	TGTGCCAGCAGTACCGGGACGCAACAAGAGACCCAGTACTTC	CASSTGTQQETQYF
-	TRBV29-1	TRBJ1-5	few	TGCAGCGTTGCCCTTAGACCTGGCTACAATCAGCCCCAGCATTTT	CSVALRPGYNQPQHF
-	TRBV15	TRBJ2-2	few	TGTGCCACCAGCGTCGACGCCCGGGGGCACACCGGGGAGCTGTTTTTT	CATSVDARGHTGELFF
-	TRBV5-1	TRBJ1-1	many	TGCGCCAGCAGCGGGGCAGGGGTTGACACTGAAGCTTTCTTT	CASSGAGVDTEAFF
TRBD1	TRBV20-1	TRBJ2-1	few	TGCAGTGCTCCCAAAACAGGGGGCGCAAGGAATGAGCAGTTCTTC	CSAPKTGGARNEQFF
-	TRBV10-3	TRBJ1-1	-	TGTGCCATCAGGTCGGGGGCTGAAGCTTTCTTT	CAIRSGAEAFF
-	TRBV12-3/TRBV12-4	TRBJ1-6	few	TGTGCCAGCAGTTTAGAGTTTAAGGCCCCCCTCCACTTT	CASSLEFKAPLHF
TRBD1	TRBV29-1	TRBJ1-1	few	TGCAGCCACCTCAGGGGGCTAGACACTGAAGCTTTCTTT	CSHLRGLDTEAFF
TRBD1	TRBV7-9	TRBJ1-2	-	TGTGCCAGCAGCTCCCCCGACAGGGGGCGAAATGGCTACACCTTC	CASSSPDRGRNGYTF
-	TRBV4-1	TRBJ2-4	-	TGCGCCAGCAGCCAAGATCCACTAGCCAAAAACATTCAGTACTTC	CASSQDPLAKNIQYF
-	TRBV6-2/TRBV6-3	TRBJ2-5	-	TGTGCCAGCAGTTATCCGGGGTCGGAGACCCAGTACTTC	CASSYPGSETQYF
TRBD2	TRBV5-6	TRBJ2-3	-	TGTGCCAGCAGCCCCGGGCAACTAGCGCTCAGAGATACGCAGTATTTT	CASSPGQLALRDTQYF
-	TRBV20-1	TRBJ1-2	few	TGCAGTGCTAGAGACTTCAGGGTTGATGGCTACACCTTC	CSARDFRVDGYTF
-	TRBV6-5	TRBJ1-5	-	TGTGCCAGCAGTTACTCGTGGGATCAGCCCCAGCATTTT	CASSYSWDQPQHF